A single sample is the source of the 24 T cell receptor beta chains below, sequenced in a study of cytomegalovirus exposure and HLA in healthy donors. It was with 60 Vbeta and 13 Jbeta primers that the PCR ran. Some clones are missing from TCRdb's copy, which holds only in-frame ones; the method was immunoSEQ multiplex PCR. The sample has 150,000 to 200,000 clones, around three quarters seen once. What was sequenced was PBMCs. These receptors originate from a woman aged 25 to 45 in good health and CMV-seropositive.

The gene calls are TRBV28 and TRBJ2-5; 9 positions agree with TRBD1. The germline CDR1 and CDR2 sequences are MDHEN and SYDVKM. The J segment lost 11 bases and the V segment lost 1 base, leaving 11 bases of the junction unmatched. The CDR3 consists of 15 residues. The CDR3 DNA reads as TGTGCCAGCAGTTTATACAGGGGGCGGCTTGGAGAGCAGTACTTC. This gives the protein CASSLYRGRLGEQYF.

The chain recombines TRBV2 with TRBJ1-5; 7 positions agree with TRBD1. This CDR3 comprises 15 residues. The V segment lost 6 bases and the J segment 0 bases; nucleotides outside the gene matches: 5. Per germline, CDR1 SNHLY and CDR2 FYNNEI. Here the CDR3 DNA reads TGTGCCAGCAGCGACTGGGACAGTAGCAATCAGCCCCAGCATTTT. Its translation: CASSDWDSSNQPQHF.

The chain joins TRBV7-9 to TRBJ2-2, with D possibly being TRBD2 (7 bases). The length of the CDR3 is 15 residues. Germline CDR1 SEHNR, CDR2 FQNEAQ (reference sequence). Trimming stripped 6 bases from V and 6 bases from J, with 17 bases between. The CDR3 is CASRPSGGLAGELFF. The CDR3 DNA follows: TGTGCCAGCAGACCCTCGGGGGGCCTAGCCGGGGAGCTGTTTTTT.

The chain couples TRBV11-3 to TRBJ2-1, with TRBD2 matching over 12 bases. The CDR3 is 16 amino acids. The germline CDR1 and CDR2 sequences are SGHNT and YENEEA. The trim removed 0 bases at V and 7 bases at J, leaving 4 bases unmatched. The CDR3 DNA is TGTGCCAGCAGCTTAGAAGGACTAGCGGGGAATAATGAGCAGTTCTTC. Its protein is CASSLEGLAGNNEQFF.

The V gene is TRBV9, the J gene TRBJ2-7; 8 nucleotides align to TRBD1. From germline, CDR1 is SGDLS and CDR2 YYNGEE. There are 14 residues in the CDR3. The trim removed 3 bases at V and 3 bases at J, leaving 5 bases unmatched. The CDR3 is CASSAGQGNYEQYF. CDR3 DNA: TGTGCCAGCAGCGCCGGACAGGGTAACTACGAGCAGTACTTC.

The chain is built from TRBV5-6 and TRBJ1-2; 7 bases line up with TRBD1. From germline, CDR1 is SGHDT and CDR2 YYEEEE. V was clipped by 4 bases and J by 7 bases; unmatched bases: 13. This CDR3 has 15 amino acids. The CDR3 bases are TGTGCCAGCAGCCCAACAGGGGCTCCCCTTTCTGGCTACACCTTC. This sequence encodes CASSPTGAPLSGYTF.

The V call is TRBV10-3, the J call TRBJ1-6; 8 bases are shared with TRBD1. The CDR3 sequence is 16 residues long. Per the germline V gene, CDR1 is ENHRY and CDR2 is SYGVKD. J was trimmed by 8 bases and V by 10 bases; bases with no gene match: 16. DNA for the CDR3: TGTGCCACCAACGACAGGGGCGACTCTCCGGATTCACCCCTCCACTTT. Protein sequence: CATNDRGDSPDSPLHF.

The V and J genes are TRBV11-3 and TRBJ1-1; no definite D call. The germline gives CDR1 SGHNT, CDR2 YENEEA. The germline V and J ends were trimmed by 1 base and 1 base, with 7 bases remaining between them. This CDR3 is built from 14 residues. CDR3 nucleotide sequence: TGTGCCAGCAGCTTAGGCGGGGAGAACACTGAAGCTTTCTTT. Encoded protein: CASSLGGENTEAFF.

The chain is built from TRBV11-2 and TRBJ2-2, with D perhaps matching TRBD2 (5 bases). Germline V gene lookup returns CDR1 SGHAT and CDR2 FQNNGV. The V and J ends lost 5 bases and 8 bases respectively, with 9 bases between them. This CDR3 contains 12 residues. The CDR3 loop is CASSHRRGELFF. CDR3 bases: TGTGCCAGCAGCCACCGGAGGGGGGAGCTGTTTTTT. The entire variable domain, with the rest obtained from reference TRBV11-2 and TRBJ2-2, is as follows: EAGVAQSPRYKIIEKRQSVAFWCNPISGHATLYWYQQILGQGPKLLIQFQNNGVVDDSQLPKDRFSAERLKGVDSTLKIQPAKLEDSAVYLCASSHRRGELFFGEGSRLTVL.

In this sample, this clone turned up once. This chain connects TRBV29-1 to TRBJ1-2; 11 bases align to TRBD1. The CDR3 length is 15 residues. The V segment lost 1 base and the J segment 5 bases; nucleotides outside the gene matches: 6. In germline, CDR1 is SQVTM, CDR2 ANQGSEA. The CDR3 nucleotides read TGCAGCGTTGAAGGTCGGGGACAGGGGGAATATGGCTACACCTTC. It encodes CSVEGRGQGEYGYTF.

The chain couples TRBV29-1 to TRBJ2-7; 10 bases are shared with TRBD2. From germline, CDR1 is SQVTM and CDR2 ANQGSEA. The CDR3 has 14 amino acids. J was trimmed by 1 base and V by 3 bases; bases with no gene match: 3. CDR3 DNA: TGCAGCGTTGAGTTACTAGCGGGATCCTACGAGCAGTACTTC. Its protein product is CSVELLAGSYEQYF.

CDR3 protein: CASSREREQYF. DNA for the CDR3: TGTGCCAGCAGCCGGGAGCGCGAGCAGTACTTC. J is TRBJ2-7 and V is TRBV7-2; a possible D gene is TRBD2 (6 bases). Germline lookup yields CDR1 SGHTA and CDR2 FQGNSA. Trimming cost V 5 bases and J 6 bases, with 8 bases left between them. The CDR3 runs 11 residues.

This clone was counted between two and nine times. The chain links TRBV2 to TRBJ1-1; tentatively, D is TRBD1 (5 bases). Germline CDR1 reads SNHLY; CDR2 reads FYNNEI. The CDR3 length is 13 residues. Trimming took 3 bases from V and 6 from J, leaving 11 bases between them. CDR3 loop: CASSDRVGAEAFF. The CDR3 bases are TGTGCCAGCAGTGACAGGGTTGGGGCTGAAGCTTTCTTT.

This clone was seen a handful of times. The CDR3 sequence is CASGNGQVANTGELFF. In DNA, the CDR3 is TGTGCTAGTGGTAACGGACAGGTCGCGAACACCGGGGAGCTGTTTTTT. The V and J genes are TRBV12-5 and TRBJ2-2; 7 bases agree with TRBD1. V lost 5 bases to trimming and J lost 0 bases; unmatched junction nucleotides: 6. Germline V gene lookup returns CDR1 LGHNT and CDR2 FRNRAP. This CDR3 has 16 residues.

The sample holds a few counts of this clone. The V gene is TRBV19, the J gene TRBJ1-1, with TRBD1 as a possible D gene (5 bases). Trimming cost V 7 bases and J 7 bases, with 10 bases left between them. This CDR3 contains 11 residues. CDR1 LNHDA and CDR2 SQIVND come from the germline V gene (reference sequence). The DNA of the CDR3 is TGTGCCAGTATTCCTAGGGGTGAAGCTTTCTTT. Protein product: CASIPRGEAFF. The full variable domain, with the rest looked up from reference TRBV19 and TRBJ1-1, is DGGITQSPKYLFRKEGQNVTLSCEQNLNHDAMYWYRQDPGQGLRLIYYSQIVNDFQKGDIAEGYSVSREKKESFPLTVTSAQKNPTAFYLCASIPRGEAFFGQGTRLTVV.

The chain has TRBV5-1 and TRBJ2-1; 9 nucleotides line up with TRBD2. This CDR3 contains 17 residues. The germline gives CDR1 SGHRS, CDR2 YFSETQ. V lost 1 base, J lost 1 base, and 6 bases stayed unmatched. The CDR3 reads CASSLYPSGKSYNEQFF. CDR3 nucleotide sequence: TGCGCCAGCAGCTTGTACCCTAGCGGGAAATCCTACAATGAGCAGTTCTTC.

The chain links TRBV7-2 to TRBJ1-2; 9 nucleotides match TRBD1. Germline CDR1 is SGHTA and CDR2 is FQGNSA. V trimming: 5 bases; J trimming: 1 base; junction bases outside the gene matches: 5. There are 15 residues in the CDR3. The CDR3 DNA reads as TGTGCCAGCAGCCCCGGGACAGGGTTTAACTATGGCTACACCTTC. Protein sequence: CASSPGTGFNYGYTF.

This chain links TRBV28 with TRBJ1-2; D ambiguous. Germline lookup yields CDR1 MDHEN and CDR2 SYDVKM. The CDR3 length is 12 residues. V gave up 0 bases and J gave up 8 bases, with 7 bases separating them. CDR3 nucleotide sequence: TGTGCCAGCAGTTTATGGAGTTCAGGCTACACCTTC. This translates into CASSLWSSGYTF.

This chain links TRBV10-2 with TRBJ1-5; TRBD1 matches 8 bases. V dropped 6 bases and J dropped 0; count of bases not matched to a gene: 4. Looked up from germline, CDR1 is WSHSY and CDR2 is SAAADI. This CDR3 is built from 15 residues. CDR3 region: CASSGQGDSNQPQHF. CDR3 DNA sequence: TGCGCCAGCAGCGGACAGGGAGATAGCAATCAGCCCCAGCATTTT.

V is TRBV19 and J is TRBJ1-2; D call uncertain. Germline V gene data show CDR1 as LNHDA and CDR2 as SQIVND (reference sequence). The CDR3 has 14 amino acids. Trimming cost V 6 bases and J 1 base, with 12 bases left between them. The CDR3 here is CASSDTGDNYGYTF. The CDR3 coding sequence is TGTGCCAGTAGCGATACCGGGGATAACTATGGCTACACCTTC.

V is TRBV27 and J is TRBJ1-6; the D gene is possibly TRBD1 (6 bases). The length of the CDR3 is 14 residues. Germline-derived CDR1 and CDR2 are MNHEY and SMNVEV (reference sequence). With 6 bases removed from V and 6 bases from J, the gap between germline ends came to 12 bases. The CDR3 DNA reads as TGTGCCAGCAGATTGACAGGTTCTAATTCACCCCTCCACTTT. Encoded protein: CASRLTGSNSPLHF.

The genes are TRBV6-4 and TRBJ1-1, with a weak D call TRBD1 (6 bases). The CDR3 length is 13 residues. The ends were cut back, 6 bases at V and 1 base at J, with 9 bases in the middle. CDR1 is MRHNA and CDR2 is SNTAGT in the germline V gene. CDR3 sequence (DNA): TGTGCCAGCAGGCACAGGGAGAACACTGAAGCTTTCTTT. Translating gives CASRHRENTEAFF.

The rearrangement uses TRBV5-1 and TRBJ2-5; TRBD2 agrees at 9 bases. The germline gives CDR1 SGHRS, CDR2 YFSETQ. This CDR3 spans 15 amino acids. The trim removed 4 bases at V and 1 base at J, leaving 5 bases unmatched. The CDR3 region is CASSAGGTLQETQYF. Written as DNA, the CDR3 is TGCGCCAGCAGCGCGGGGGGGACCCTCCAAGAGACCCAGTACTTC.

This sequence joins TRBV7-8 and TRBJ1-2; the match to TRBD1 covers 8 bases. With V trimmed by 1 base and J by 3 bases, 7 bases remained unmatched. This CDR3 comprises 16 residues. Germline CDR1 SGHVS, CDR2 FQNEAQ. The CDR3 nucleotides are TGTGCCAGCAGCTTAGAACTACAGGGGGGGTACTATGGCTACACCTTC. This codes for CASSLELQGGYYGYTF.